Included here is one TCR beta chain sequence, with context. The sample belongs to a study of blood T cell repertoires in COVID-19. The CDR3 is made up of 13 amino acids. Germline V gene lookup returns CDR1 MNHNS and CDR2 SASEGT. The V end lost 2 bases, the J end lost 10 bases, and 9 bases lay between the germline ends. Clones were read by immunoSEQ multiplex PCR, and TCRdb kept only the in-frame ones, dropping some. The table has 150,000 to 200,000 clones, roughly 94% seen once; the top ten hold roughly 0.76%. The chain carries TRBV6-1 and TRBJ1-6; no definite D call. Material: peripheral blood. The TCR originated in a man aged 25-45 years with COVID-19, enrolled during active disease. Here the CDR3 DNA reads TGTGCCAGCAGTGAACGGATGGAGTCACCCCTCCACTTT. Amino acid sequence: CASSERMESPLHF.